This T cell receptor (beta chain) was identified during a study of blood T cell repertoires in COVID-19. Study as a whole: The analysed material was cDNA or gDNA that came from T cells, B-cell-depleted T cells, or PBMCs.

Recruits, aged about 18 to 95 years, lived in some 25 US areas. Measured with immunoSEQ multiplex PCR; TCRdb has only the in-frame clones, and not every one. The sample consists of more than 250,000 clones, roughly 89% of them appearing once. Germline CDR1 MNHEY, CDR2 SVGEGT. The CDR3 length is 14 residues. The V and J ends lost 6 bases and 5 bases, in that order; junction bases with no gene match: 7. The rearrangement joins TRBV6-2 or TRBV6-3 to TRBJ2-5; the match to TRBD1 covers 9 bases. This receptor was identified in a woman aged 35 to 49 who had recovered from COVID-19. Sequenced sample: PBMCs or T cells enriched from blood (not recorded which). The CDR3 region has the DNA TGTGCCAGCAGCAAGCTGACAGGGGGGGAGACCCAGTACTTC. Translating it yields CASSKLTGGETQYF.